The clone carrying this T cell receptor (beta chain) was seen a few times. Its target is unknown. This CDR3 is 16 amino acids long. Per germline, CDR1 LGHDT and CDR2 YNNKEL (reference sequence). The junction had 7 bases not matched to a gene; V was cut back by 4 bases and J by 3 bases. The data originate from a study of early T cells in non-severe SARS-CoV-2 infection. Findings and limits, study-wide: Matching with VDJdb favored anti-spike CD8 responses (missing private and CD4 specificities).

Individual cDNA molecules each received unique molecular identifiers attached to them. From the 5' RACE reads, TCRdb called clonotypes with MiXCR, one entry per CDR3 protein. The sample carries about 64,000 distinct CDR3 sequences, 20% to 25% recorded once. The sequences come from whole blood, collected at baseline. The sequence came from an adult who was a healthcare worker with PCR-confirmed SARS-CoV-2 infection or an uninfected control (not recorded which). The chain joins TRBV3-1 to TRBJ1-3; the match to TRBD1 covers 9 bases. The CDR3 here is CASSPWDREDGNTIYF. In DNA form, the CDR3 reads TGTGCCAGCAGCCCTTGGGACAGGGAGGATGGAAACACCATATATTTT.